The clone carrying this T cell receptor beta chain was recorded a few times. Its antigen remains unidentified. The data stem from a study of early T cells in non-severe SARS-CoV-2 infection. Overall study: Chains stayed unpaired after sequencing of bulk RNA from unsorted whole blood. Whole-study findings and limits: There was a bias toward anti-spike CD8 responses in VDJdb matching, which missed private and CD4 specificities.

The germline V and J ends were trimmed by 3 bases and 4 bases, with 12 bases remaining between them. The CDR3 spans 14 residues. Unique molecular identifiers were attached to individual cDNA molecules. TCRdb re-called the 5' RACE reads through MiXCR, storing one row per CDR3 protein. The sample records tens of thousands of distinct CDR3 sequences, 14% being singletons. This chain uses TRBV12-3 or TRBV12-4 with TRBJ1-1, with D tentatively TRBD1 (5 bases). The sample taken for sequencing was whole blood. The receptor's source is an adult who was a healthcare worker with PCR-confirmed SARS-CoV-2 infection or an uninfected control (not recorded which). CDR3 coding DNA: TGTGCCAGCAGTTTGGACCGGGGGGTCACTGAAGCTTTCTTT. Amino acid sequence: CASSLDRGVTEAFF.